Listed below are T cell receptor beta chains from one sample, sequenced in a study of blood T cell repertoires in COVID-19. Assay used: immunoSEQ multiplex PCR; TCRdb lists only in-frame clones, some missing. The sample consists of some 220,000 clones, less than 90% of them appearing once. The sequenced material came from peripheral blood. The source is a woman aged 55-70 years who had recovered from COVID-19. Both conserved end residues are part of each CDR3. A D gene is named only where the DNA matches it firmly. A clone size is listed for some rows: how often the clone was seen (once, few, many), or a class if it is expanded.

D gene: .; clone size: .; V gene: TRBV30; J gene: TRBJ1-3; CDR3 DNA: TGTGCCTGGAGTGTATGGCAAAAACCTGGAAACACCATATATTTT; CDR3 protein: CAWSVWQKPGNTIYF
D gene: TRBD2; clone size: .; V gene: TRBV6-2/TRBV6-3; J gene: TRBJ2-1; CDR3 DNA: TGTGCCAGCAGTTACTCAAGCGGGGACTACAATGAGCAGTTCTTC; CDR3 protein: CASSYSSGDYNEQFF
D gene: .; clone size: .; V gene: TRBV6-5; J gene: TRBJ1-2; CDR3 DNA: TGTGCCAGCAGTTTCAACCCGGCCGGCGGCGGCTACACCTTC; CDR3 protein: CASSFNPAGGGYTF
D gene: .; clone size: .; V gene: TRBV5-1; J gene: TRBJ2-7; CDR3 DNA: TGCGCCAGCAGCTCCCGACAAGCTGGCGAGCAGTACTTC; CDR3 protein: CASSSRQAGEQYF
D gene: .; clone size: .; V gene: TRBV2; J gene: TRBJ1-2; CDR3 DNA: TGTGCCAGCAGATCTGACAGTCTCGGAACTGGCTACACCTTC; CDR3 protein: CASRSDSLGTGYTF
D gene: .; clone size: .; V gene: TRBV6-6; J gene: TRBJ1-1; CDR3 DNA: TGTGCCAGCAGTTACGGCCCTTTAAACACTGAAGCTTTCTTT; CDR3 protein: CASSYGPLNTEAFF
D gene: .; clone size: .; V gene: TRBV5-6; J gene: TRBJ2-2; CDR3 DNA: TGTGCCAGCAGCTTGGCCATAGACACCGGGGAGCTGTTTTTT; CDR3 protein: CASSLAIDTGELFF
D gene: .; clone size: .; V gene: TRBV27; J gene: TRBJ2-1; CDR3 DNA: TGTGCCAGCAGTTCTGGACTAGAGCAGTTCTTC; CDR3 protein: CASSSGLEQFF
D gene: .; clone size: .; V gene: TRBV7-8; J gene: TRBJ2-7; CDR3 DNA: TGTGCCAGCAGCTTATTTAGCGCAGGGGCCTACGAGCAGTACTTC; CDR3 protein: CASSLFSAGAYEQYF
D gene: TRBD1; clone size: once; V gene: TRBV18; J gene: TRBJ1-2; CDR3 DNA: TGTGCCAGCTCATCAGAGGCTCAGGGGGCGAGGGGCTACACCTTC; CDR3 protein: CASSSEAQGARGYTF
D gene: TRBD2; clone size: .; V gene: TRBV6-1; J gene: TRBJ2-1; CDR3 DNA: TGTGCCAGCAGTGAACTAGCGGGGGGCCTCTACAATGAGCAGTTCTTC; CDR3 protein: CASSELAGGLYNEQFF
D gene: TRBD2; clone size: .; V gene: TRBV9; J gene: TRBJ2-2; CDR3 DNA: TGTGCCAGCAGCCGACTAGCGGGGGGGCCGAACACCGGGGAGCTGTTTTTT; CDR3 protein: CASSRLAGGPNTGELFF
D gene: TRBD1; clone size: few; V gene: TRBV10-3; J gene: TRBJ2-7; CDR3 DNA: TGTGCCATCACCCGAGGGACAGGTAGCTCCTACGAGCAGTACTTC; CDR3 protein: CAITRGTGSSYEQYF
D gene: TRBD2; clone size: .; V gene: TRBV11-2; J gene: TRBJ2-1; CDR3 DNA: TGTGCCAGCAGCTTATTCCGGATGACCGGGGGGACCTTCGGGGAGCAGTTCTTC; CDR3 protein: CASSLFRMTGGTFGEQFF
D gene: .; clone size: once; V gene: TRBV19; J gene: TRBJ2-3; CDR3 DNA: TGTGCCAGTAGTAGGACACCCACCCGAGGAGATACGCAGTATTTT; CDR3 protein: CASSRTPTRGDTQYF
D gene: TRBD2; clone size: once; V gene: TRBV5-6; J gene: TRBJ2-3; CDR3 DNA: TGTGCCAGCAGCTCTCCGGGACTAGCGGGGGTAATCGTAGATACGCAGTATTTT; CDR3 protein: CASSSPGLAGVIVDTQYF
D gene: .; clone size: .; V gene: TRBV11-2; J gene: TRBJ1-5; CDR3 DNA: TGTGCCAGCAGCTTAGACGGAGTTAGCAATCAGCCCCAGCATTTT; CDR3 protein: CASSLDGVSNQPQHF
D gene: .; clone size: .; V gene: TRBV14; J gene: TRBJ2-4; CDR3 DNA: TGTGCCAGCAGCCAAGGGTATCGGACACCGCTAGCCAAAAACATTCAGTACTTC; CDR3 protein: CASSQGYRTPLAKNIQYF
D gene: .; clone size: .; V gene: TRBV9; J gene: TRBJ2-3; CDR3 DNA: TGTGCCAGCAGCCCCCGACTTGGACTATTTCGCACAGATACGCAGTATTTT; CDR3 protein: CASSPRLGLFRTDTQYF
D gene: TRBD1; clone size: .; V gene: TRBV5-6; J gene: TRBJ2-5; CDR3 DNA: TGTGCCAGCAGCTTGGTAGGACAGGGGACGCTTGAGACCCAGTACTTC; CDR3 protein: CASSLVGQGTLETQYF
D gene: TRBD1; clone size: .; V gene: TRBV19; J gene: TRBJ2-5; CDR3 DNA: TGTGCCAGTACCGATGCAAGGACAGGGGCGGGGGAGACCCAGTACTTC; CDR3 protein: CASTDARTGAGETQYF
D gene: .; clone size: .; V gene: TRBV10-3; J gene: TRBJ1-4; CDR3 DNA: TGTGCCATCAGTGAGTCGAGGGGGAATAATGAAAAACTGTTTTTT; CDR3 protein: CAISESRGNNEKLFF
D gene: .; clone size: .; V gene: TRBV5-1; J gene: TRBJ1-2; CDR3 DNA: TGCGCCAGCAGCTTATTTGACAGCTCTTCGGGCACCTTC; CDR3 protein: CASSLFDSSSGTF
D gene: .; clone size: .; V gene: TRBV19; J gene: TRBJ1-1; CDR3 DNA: TGTGCCAGTAGTATAGAGAGGTGGCGCACTGAAGCTTTCTTT; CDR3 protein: CASSIERWRTEAFF
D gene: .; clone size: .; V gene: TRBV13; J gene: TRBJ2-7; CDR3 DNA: TGTGCCAGCAGCCCCCGGTCGTCGTCTTACGAGCAGTACTTC; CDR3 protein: CASSPRSSSYEQYF
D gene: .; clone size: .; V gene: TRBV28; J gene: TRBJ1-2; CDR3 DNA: TGTGCCAGCAGCCCCTTGGAGGGGATTGGGCGTTATGGCTACACCTTC; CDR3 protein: CASSPLEGIGRYGYTF
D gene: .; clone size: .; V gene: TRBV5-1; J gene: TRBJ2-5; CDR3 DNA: TGCGCCAGCTACCTTGGGGGAACGGGGGGCGGAGAGACCCAGTACTTC; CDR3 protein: CASYLGGTGGGETQYF